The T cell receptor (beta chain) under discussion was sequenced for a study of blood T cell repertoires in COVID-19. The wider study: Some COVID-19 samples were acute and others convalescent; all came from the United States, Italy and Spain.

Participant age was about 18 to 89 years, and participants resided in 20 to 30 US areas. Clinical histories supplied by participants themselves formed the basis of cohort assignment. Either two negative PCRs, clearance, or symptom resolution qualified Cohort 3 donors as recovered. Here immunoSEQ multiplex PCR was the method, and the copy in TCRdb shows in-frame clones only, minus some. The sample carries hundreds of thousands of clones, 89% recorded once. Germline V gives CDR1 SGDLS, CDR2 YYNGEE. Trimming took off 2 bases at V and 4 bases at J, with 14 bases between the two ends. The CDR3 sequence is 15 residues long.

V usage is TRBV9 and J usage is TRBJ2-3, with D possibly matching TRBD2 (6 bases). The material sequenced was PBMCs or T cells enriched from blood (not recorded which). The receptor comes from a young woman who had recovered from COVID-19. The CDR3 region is CASSVGGTFPDTQYF. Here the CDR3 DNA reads TGTGCCAGCAGCGTCGGCGGGACCTTTCCAGATACGCAGTATTTT.